The clone carrying this T cell receptor beta chain was recorded only once. Its specificity is not known. The data were obtained in a study of cytomegalovirus exposure and HLA in healthy donors. Overall study results and limits: Both high specificity and high sensitivity reportedly marked the classifier's diagnosis of cytomegalovirus status. Cytomegalovirus-associated status was assigned to some 180 TCR beta chains.

Trimming removed 5 bases at V and 1 base at J, with 2 bases between. Germline assignment: CDR1 MNHEY and CDR2 SVGAGI. The CDR3 is made up of 12 amino acids. The protocol was immunoSEQ multiplex PCR, while the TCRdb copy is restricted to in-frame clones and leaves out a portion. The data show around 140,000 clones, 94% seen once. The chain joins TRBV6-5 to TRBJ1-4; D gene unclear. The sequencing input was PBMCs. The sequence was obtained from a man between 18 and 29 years old in good health and CMV-seropositive. CDR3 loop: CASSRTNEKLFF. As DNA, the CDR3 is TGTGCCAGCAGTCGAACTAATGAAAAACTGTTTTTT.